This is a list of T cell receptor beta chains from one sample in a study of T-cell reconstitution after alpha-beta-depleted transplantation in children. A single record per CDR3 protein comes from TCRdb applying MiXCR to the PCR reads. The data show about 610,000 distinct CDR3 sequences, roughly 10% seen once. The starting material was PBMCs from the stem cell graft donor, obtained from the stem cell graft. Source of these receptors: a human donor who donated a stem cell graft to a child with acute myeloid leukemia. The CDR3 runs from the conserved cysteine through the conserved F or W.

j_gene	v_gene	CDR3aa
TRBJ1-5	TRBV5-1	CASSKDGNSNQPQHF
TRBJ2-3	TRBV7-2	CASSLGRQDTQYF
TRBJ2-1	TRBV7-2	CASSLRAAEGNEQFF
TRBJ1-5	TRBV6-2/TRBV6-3	CASRDTGESQPQHF
TRBJ1-1	TRBV29-1	CSAWAGAAFF
TRBJ1-5	TRBV6-2/TRBV6-3	CASRFPGGGQPQHF
TRBJ2-2	TRBV5-6	CASSLVAAVGELFF
TRBJ2-1	TRBV20-1	CSARPGNEQFF
TRBJ1-4	TRBV28	CASSLGGVPEKLFF
TRBJ2-1	TRBV9	CASSVLADPYNEQFF
TRBJ2-7	TRBV29-1	CSAVWGSRGPVQYF
TRBJ2-1	TRBV3-1	CASSHLITSSYNEQFF
TRBJ2-7	TRBV29-1	CSVEDPAPGSYEQYF
TRBJ2-2	TRBV29-1	CSVLPSNTGELFF
TRBJ1-1	TRBV5-1	CASSLEGAPTEAFF
TRBJ2-2	TRBV20-1	CCARDAGTSNTGELFF
TRBJ2-6	TRBV3-1	CASSLEGQGANVLTF
TRBJ2-7	TRBV29-1	CSVSAGTTEQYF
TRBJ1-6	TRBV5-6	CASRPRGGRSPLHF
TRBJ2-5	TRBV20-1	CSAGTSGKETQYF
TRBJ2-7	TRBV15	CATQSGSYEQYF
TRBJ2-3	TRBV15	CATSVELGVAGGSTDTQYF
TRBJ2-2	TRBV20-1	CSAPPSGLGGAGELFF
TRBJ2-1	TRBV4-2	CASSQSTGTSGINEQFF
TRBJ2-2	TRBV10-3	CAISERGLVAGELFF
TRBJ2-7	TRBV7-8	CASRPGHELYEQYF
TRBJ2-7	TRBV30	CAWSVLAGASYEQYF
TRBJ2-1	TRBV7-3	CASSLTRDGEQFF
TRBJ1-5	TRBV7-2	CASSPGTGKQPQHF
TRBJ2-3	TRBV27	CASSLGLAGGVQDTQYF
TRBJ1-2	TRBV3-1	CASSRGTGNNYGYTF
TRBJ1-2	TRBV29-1	CSVERLLNYGYTF
TRBJ2-1	TRBV18	CASSDSAPHTEQFF
TRBJ2-1	TRBV5-6	CASSLLQTGGNEQFF
TRBJ2-3	TRBV2	CASSGHWTSGKEWELGTDTQYF
TRBJ2-2	TRBV7-9	CASSTRDRNTGELFF
TRBJ2-3	TRBV7-2	CASSPKDTQYF
TRBJ2-7	TRBV28	CASKGWLAGSSYEQYF
TRBJ2-7	TRBV12-3/TRBV12-4	CASSPLAGPTYEQYF
TRBJ2-1	TRBV11-3	CASSSLGERPNEQFF
TRBJ2-2	TRBV20-1	CSARKEGRTGELFF
TRBJ2-1	TRBV4-3	CASSQDGAASSYNEQFF
TRBJ2-7	TRBV5-1	CASSFETEQYF
TRBJ2-7	TRBV7-2	CASSLGGTSGSRYEQYF
TRBJ2-2	TRBV7-3	CASSLRGENTGELFF
TRBJ2-4	TRBV29-1	CSADRGQNIQYF